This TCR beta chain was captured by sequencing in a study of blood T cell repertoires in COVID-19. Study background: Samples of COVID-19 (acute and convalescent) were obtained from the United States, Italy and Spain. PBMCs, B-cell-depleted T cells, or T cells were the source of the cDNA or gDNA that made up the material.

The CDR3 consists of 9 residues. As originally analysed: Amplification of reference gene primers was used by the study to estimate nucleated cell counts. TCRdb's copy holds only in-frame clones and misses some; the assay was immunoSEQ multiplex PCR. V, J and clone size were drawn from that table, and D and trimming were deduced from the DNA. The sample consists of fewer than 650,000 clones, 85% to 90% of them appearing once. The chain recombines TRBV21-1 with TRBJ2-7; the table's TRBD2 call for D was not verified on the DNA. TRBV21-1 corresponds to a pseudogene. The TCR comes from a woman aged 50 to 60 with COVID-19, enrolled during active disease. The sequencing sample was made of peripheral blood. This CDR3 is CASSKEARF. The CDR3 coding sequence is TGTGCCAGCAGCAAAGAAGCTCGCTTC.